This T cell receptor beta chain was identified in a study of shared clonotypes between healthy human individuals. About this clone itself: What it binds is not known.

Only Caucasian adults living in Nashville, Tennessee served as donors. Study-wide findings and caveats: Genetic and exposure-history diversity was limited by the small donor number.

CDR3 size: 18 residues. The germline gives CDR1 MNHEY, CDR2 SMNVEV (reference sequence). Trimming removed 0 bases from V and 9 bases from J, with 24 bases in between. Loaded into unsorted PBMC replicate PCRs was roughly 300 ng DNA, 25,000 to 35,000 T cell genomes. As originally analysed: ImmunoSEQ supplied junction-only sequences lacking quality scores, so filtering was different. Using immunoSEQ multiplex PCR, the repertoire was profiled, and TCRdb retains in-frame clones only, with some absent. The V and J calls and clone size were taken over from that table, and D and trimming were inferred from the DNA. The sample carries about 480,000 clones, 75% to 80% recorded once.

The chain couples TRBV27 to TRBJ2-1; D gene ambiguous. The TCR was taken from a woman in her thirties or forties in good health. Some clones in this sample may be carry-over from other donors' samples. The sequenced material came from PBMCs. The CDR3 is CASSLSSPVRVSMSEQFF. DNA of the CDR3: TGTGCCAGCAGTTTATCGTCCCCCGTAAGGGTTTCTATGTCTGAGCAGTTCTTC.